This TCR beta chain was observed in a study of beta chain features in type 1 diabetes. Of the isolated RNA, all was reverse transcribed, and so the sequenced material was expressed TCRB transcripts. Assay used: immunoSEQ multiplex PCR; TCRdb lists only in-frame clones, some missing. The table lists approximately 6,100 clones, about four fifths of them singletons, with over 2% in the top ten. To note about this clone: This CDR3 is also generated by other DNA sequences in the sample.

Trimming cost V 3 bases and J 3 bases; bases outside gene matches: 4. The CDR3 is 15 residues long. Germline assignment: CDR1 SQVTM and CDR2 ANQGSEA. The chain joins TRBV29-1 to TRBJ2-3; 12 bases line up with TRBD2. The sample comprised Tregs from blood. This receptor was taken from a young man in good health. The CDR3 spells CSVDGLAGFTDTQYF. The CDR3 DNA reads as TGCAGCGTTGATGGACTAGCGGGGTTTACAGATACGCAGTATTTT.